What follows is one T cell receptor (beta chain) and its context. Its antigen is not known. PCR amplification relied on 60 Vbeta primers (plus 13 Jbeta primers). Measured with immunoSEQ multiplex PCR; TCRdb has only the in-frame clones, and not every one. The repertoire includes tens of thousands of clones, roughly four fifths of them detected once, and approximately 4.5% sits in the top ten. The data were obtained in a study of cytomegalovirus exposure and HLA in healthy donors. Study-wide results and caveats: Clonal expansion was found to be greater in HLA-associated TCR beta chains than in equally common others in a later analysis.

The CDR3 has 14 residues. Looked up from germline, CDR1 is SGDLS and CDR2 is YYNGEE. V gave up 4 bases and J gave up 4 bases; unmatched junction bases: 5. The chain combines TRBV9 with TRBJ2-5, with 9 bases identical to TRBD1. Sequenced: PBMCs. The source is a man aged 35 to 55 in good health and CMV-seronegative. Here the CDR3 DNA reads TGTGCCAGCAGCTCCCTACAGGGGGCAGAGACCCAGTACTTC. Translating it yields CASSSLQGAETQYF. Combining the CDR3 with reference TRBV9 and TRBJ2-5 gives the whole variable domain DSGVTQTPKHLITATGQRVTLRCSPRSGDLSVYWYQQSLDQGLQFLIQYYNGEERAKGNILERFSAQQFPDLHSELNLSSLELGDSALYFCASSSLQGAETQYFGPGTRLLVL.